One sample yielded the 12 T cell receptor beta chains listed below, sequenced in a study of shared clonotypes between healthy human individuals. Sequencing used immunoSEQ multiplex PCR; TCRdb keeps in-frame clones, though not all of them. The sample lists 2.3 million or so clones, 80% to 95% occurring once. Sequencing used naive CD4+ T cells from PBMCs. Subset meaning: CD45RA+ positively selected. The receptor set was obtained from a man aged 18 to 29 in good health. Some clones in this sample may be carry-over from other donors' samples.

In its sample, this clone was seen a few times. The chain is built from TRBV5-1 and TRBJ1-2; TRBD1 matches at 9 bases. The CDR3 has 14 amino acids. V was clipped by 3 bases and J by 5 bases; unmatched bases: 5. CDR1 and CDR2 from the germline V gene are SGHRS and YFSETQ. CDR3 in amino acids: CASSSSGTGYGYTF. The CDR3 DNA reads TGCGCCAGCAGCTCCTCCGGGACAGGGTATGGCTACACCTTC.

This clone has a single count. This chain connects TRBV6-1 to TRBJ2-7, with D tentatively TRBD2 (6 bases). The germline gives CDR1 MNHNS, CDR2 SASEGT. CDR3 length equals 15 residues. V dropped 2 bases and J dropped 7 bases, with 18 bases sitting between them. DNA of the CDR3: TGTGCCAGCAGTGAACGGCGGCGGGGCCCGGGGGAGCAGTACTTC. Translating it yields CASSERRRGPGEQYF.

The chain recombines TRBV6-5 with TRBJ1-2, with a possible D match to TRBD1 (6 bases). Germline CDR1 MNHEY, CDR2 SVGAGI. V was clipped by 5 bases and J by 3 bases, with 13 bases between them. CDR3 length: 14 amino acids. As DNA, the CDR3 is TGTGCCAGCAGTCCCGACAGGACTTACTATGGCTACACCTTC. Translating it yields CASSPDRTYYGYTF.

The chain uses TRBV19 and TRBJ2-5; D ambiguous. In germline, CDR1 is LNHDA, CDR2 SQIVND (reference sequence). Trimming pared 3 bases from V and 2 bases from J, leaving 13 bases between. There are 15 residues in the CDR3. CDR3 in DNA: TGTGCCAGTAGTATGGCCAGCACGGTACAAGAGACCCAGTACTTC. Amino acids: CASSMASTVQETQYF.

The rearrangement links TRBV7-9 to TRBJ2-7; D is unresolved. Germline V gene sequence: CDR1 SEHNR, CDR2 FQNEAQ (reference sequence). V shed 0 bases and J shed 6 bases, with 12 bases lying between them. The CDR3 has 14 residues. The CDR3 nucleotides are TGTGCCAGCAGCTTAGCGACGGGTCGGCCCGAGCAGTACTTC. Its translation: CASSLATGRPEQYF.

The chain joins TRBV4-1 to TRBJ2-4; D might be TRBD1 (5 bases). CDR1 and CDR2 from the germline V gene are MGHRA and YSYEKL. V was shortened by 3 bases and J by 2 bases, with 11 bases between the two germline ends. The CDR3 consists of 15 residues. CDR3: CASSHPGMTKNIQYF. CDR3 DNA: TGCGCCAGCAGCCATCCAGGGATGACCAAAAACATTCAGTACTTC.

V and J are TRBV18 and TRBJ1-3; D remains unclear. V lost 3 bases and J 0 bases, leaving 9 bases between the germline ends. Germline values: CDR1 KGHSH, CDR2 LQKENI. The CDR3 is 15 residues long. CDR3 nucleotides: TGTGCCAGCTCACCTTCCGGCTTCTCTGGAAACACCATATATTTT. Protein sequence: CASSPSGFSGNTIYF.

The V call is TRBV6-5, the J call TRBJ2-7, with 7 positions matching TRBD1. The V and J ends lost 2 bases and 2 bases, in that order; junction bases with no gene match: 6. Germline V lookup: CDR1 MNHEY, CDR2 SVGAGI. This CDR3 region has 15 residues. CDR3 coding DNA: TGTGCCAGCAGTTACATGCCAGGGGGTCCCTACGAGCAGTACTTC. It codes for CASSYMPGGPYEQYF.

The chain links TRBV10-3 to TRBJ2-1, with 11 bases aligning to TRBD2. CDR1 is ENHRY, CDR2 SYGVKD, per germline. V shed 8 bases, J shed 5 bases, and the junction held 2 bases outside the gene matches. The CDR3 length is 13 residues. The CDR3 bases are TGTGCCATCGGGACTAGCGGTCACAATGAGCAGTTCTTC. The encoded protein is CAIGTSGHNEQFF.

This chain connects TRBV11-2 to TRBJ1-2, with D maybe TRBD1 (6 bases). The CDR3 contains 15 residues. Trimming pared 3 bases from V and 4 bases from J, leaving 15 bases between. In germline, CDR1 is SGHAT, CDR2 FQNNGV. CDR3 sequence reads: CASSFRYQDSYGYTF. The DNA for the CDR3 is TGTGCCAGCAGCTTCAGATATCAGGACAGCTATGGCTACACCTTC.

Written as DNA, the CDR3 is TGTGCCAGCAGTTTAATTGGGGGGTATGAAAAACTGTTTTTT. Its protein is CASSLIGGYEKLFF. V usage is TRBV28 and J usage is TRBJ1-4; TRBD1 might be the D (5 bases). This CDR3 comprises 14 residues. The V and J ends lost 2 bases and 6 bases respectively, with 10 bases between them. Germline V gene lookup returns CDR1 MDHEN and CDR2 SYDVKM.

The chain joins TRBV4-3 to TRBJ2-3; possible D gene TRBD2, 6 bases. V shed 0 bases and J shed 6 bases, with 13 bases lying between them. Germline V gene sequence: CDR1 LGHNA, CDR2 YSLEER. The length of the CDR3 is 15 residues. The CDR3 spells CASSQEGGPWDTQYF. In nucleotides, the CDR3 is TGCGCCAGCAGCCAAGAGGGGGGTCCCTGGGATACGCAGTATTTT.